These 27 T cell receptor beta chains came from one sample sequenced in a study of blood T cell repertoires in COVID-19. Data came from immunoSEQ multiplex PCR; TCRdb stores just in-frame clones and leaves some out. The sample records roughly 100,000 clones, roughly 80% being singletons. The sequenced material came from peripheral blood. The receptors were gathered from a woman over 75 with acute or convalescent COVID-19.

The chain couples TRBV6-5 to TRBJ2-3; TRBD2 matches at 8 bases. Unmatched junction bases numbered 6, after V lost 6 bases and J lost 4 bases. The germline V gene has CDR1 MNHEY and CDR2 SVGAGI. This CDR3 contains 14 residues. The CDR3 spells CASRIGLAPDTQYF. The CDR3 DNA is TGTGCCAGCAGAATCGGACTAGCTCCAGATACGCAGTATTTT.

The chain is built from TRBV28 and TRBJ2-1, with D tentatively TRBD2 (6 bases). Per the germline V gene, CDR1 is MDHEN and CDR2 is SYDVKM. CDR3 length: 15 residues. With 8 bases removed from V and 5 bases from J, the gap between germline ends came to 19 bases. In nucleotides, the CDR3 is TGTGCCAGCTCAGTGCGGGGATACGCCAACAATGAGCAGTTCTTC. Protein: CASSVRGYANNEQFF.

The V and J genes are TRBV5-1 and TRBJ2-2, with a tentative D call TRBD1 (5 bases). CDR3 length: 16 amino acids. Germline lookup yields CDR1 SGHRS and CDR2 YFSETQ. V gave up 4 bases and J gave up 3 bases, with 16 bases separating them. CDR3 nucleotide sequence: TGCGCCAGCAGCCTGCTTGGGGCACTATACACCGGGGAGCTGTTTTTT. Protein: CASSLLGALYTGELFF.

The V gene is TRBV3-1 (or the pseudogene TRBV3-2), the J gene TRBJ1-1; TRBD1 matches at 8 bases. CDR1 and CDR2 (germline): LGHDT, YNNKEL (reference sequence). With 4 bases clipped from V and 1 base from J, the junction kept 8 bases outside the gene matches. The CDR3 runs 16 residues. The CDR3 DNA reads TGTGCCAGCAGCCCAGGGGCAGGGGGCAGGAACACTGAAGCTTTCTTT. Its protein is CASSPGAGGRNTEAFF.

This clone was counted between two and nine times. The chain combines TRBV7-9 with TRBJ2-2, with TRBD1 matching 7 bases. In germline, CDR1 is SEHNR, CDR2 FQNEAQ (reference sequence). After removal of 6 bases from V and 0 bases from J, the junction contained 4 bases not matched to a gene. This CDR3 comprises 15 residues. The CDR3 sequence is CASSPGTANTGELFF. Written as DNA, the CDR3 is TGTGCCAGCAGTCCCGGGACAGCGAACACCGGGGAGCTGTTTTTT.

This clone was seen just once. The chain is built from TRBV5-1 and TRBJ1-1; D may be TRBD1 (6 bases). The V gene lost 3 bases and the J gene lost 6 bases, with 12 bases spanning the gap. CDR3 size: 13 residues. Germline V gene lookup returns CDR1 SGHRS and CDR2 YFSETQ. The CDR3 DNA reads as TGCGCCAGCAGCTCCCCCGGGACATCTGAAGCTTTCTTT. This sequence encodes CASSSPGTSEAFF. Drawing the rest from reference TRBV5-1 and TRBJ1-1, the complete variable domain is KAGVTQTPRYLIKTRGQQVTLSCSPISGHRSVSWYQQTPGQGLQFLFEYFSETQRNKGNFPGRFSGRQFSNSRSEMNVSTLELGDSALYLCASSSPGTSEAFFGQGTRLTVV.

CDR3 DNA: TGTGCCATCAGTGAACATATGAACACTGAAGCTTTCTTT. This gives the protein CAISEHMNTEAFF. This chain uses TRBV10-3 with TRBJ1-1; D unresolved. Between the trimmed V and J ends, which lost 3 bases and 0 bases, there was a span of 5 bases. This CDR3 has 13 amino acids. Germline assignment: CDR1 ENHRY and CDR2 SYGVKD.

The V call is TRBV29-1, the J call TRBJ2-5; TRBD1 agrees at 9 bases. This CDR3 contains 14 residues. J lost 5 bases, V lost 3 bases, and 7 bases had no gene match. From germline, CDR1 is SQVTM and CDR2 ANQGSEA. As DNA, the CDR3 is TGCAGCGTTGAGGACAGGGGAGGGTTTGAGACCCAGTACTTC. Translation gives CSVEDRGGFETQYF.

The rearrangement links TRBV6-6 to TRBJ2-7; D is perhaps TRBD1 (6 bases). This CDR3 has 15 residues. Germline values: CDR1 MNHNY, CDR2 SVGAGI (reference sequence). The V end lost 1 base, the J end lost 5 bases, and 15 bases lay between the germline ends. CDR3 amino acids: CASSYYEDSPHEQYV. The DNA for the CDR3 is TGTGCCAGCAGTTACTATGAGGACAGTCCACACGAGCAGTACGTC.

The chain uses TRBV7-2 and TRBJ2-7, with 7 positions matching TRBD1. The V gene end was trimmed by 5 bases and the J gene end by 5 bases; junction bases not matched to a gene: 15. CDR3 length: 16 residues. Per germline, CDR1 SGHTA and CDR2 FQGNSA. CDR3 protein: CASSLTRRQGQHEQYF. As DNA, the CDR3 is TGTGCCAGCAGCCTGACCCGCCGACAGGGTCAACACGAGCAGTACTTC. Full variable domain (missing parts from reference TRBV7-2 and TRBJ2-7): GAGVSQSPSNKVTEKGKDVELRCDPISGHTALYWYRQSLGQGLEFLIYFQGNSAPDKSGLPSDRFSAERTGGSVSTLTIQRTQQEDSAVYLCASSLTRRQGQHEQYFGPGTRLTVT.

The chain uses TRBV11-2 and TRBJ2-2; D possibly corresponds to TRBD1 (6 bases). CDR1 is SGHAT, CDR2 FQNNGV, per germline. There are 13 residues in the CDR3. The CDR3 DNA sequence: TGTGCAATCTGGGGGCAGGGGAGCGGGGAGCTGTTTTTT. It yields the protein CAIWGQGSGELFF.

The genes are TRBV21-1 and TRBJ1-5. TRBV21-1 is classified as a pseudogene. The CDR3 consists of 14 residues. The DNA for the CDR3 is TGTGCCAGCACCATACGGGGTCGGGGTCAGCCCCAGCATTTT. As protein: CASTIRGRGQPQHF.

The V gene is TRBV19, the J gene TRBJ1-2; 8 bases line up with TRBD1. Germline V gene sequence: CDR1 LNHDA, CDR2 SQIVND (reference sequence). The length of the CDR3 is 14 residues. With 5 bases clipped from V and 4 bases from J, the junction kept 6 bases outside the gene matches. The DNA for the CDR3 is TGTGCCAGTAGTGCGGGACAGGTGGGCTATGGCTACACCTTC. Protein product: CASSAGQVGYGYTF.

The rearrangement links TRBV19 to TRBJ1-1; 8 bases align to TRBD1. Germline lookup yields CDR1 LNHDA and CDR2 SQIVND (reference sequence). After removal of 5 bases from V and 5 bases from J, the junction contained 7 bases not matched to a gene. The CDR3 runs 14 residues. CDR3 nucleotide sequence: TGTGCCAGTAGTCCAGACAGGGGAGTGACTGAAGCTTTCTTT. Its translation: CASSPDRGVTEAFF.

J is TRBJ2-2 and V is TRBV14; 9 bases match TRBD2. Germline CDR1 is SGHDN and CDR2 is FVKESK. V trimming: 6 bases; J trimming: 5 bases; junction bases outside the gene matches: 10. CDR3 size: 16 residues. CDR3 sequence: CASSGRSSGNTGELFF. The CDR3, as DNA: TGTGCCAGCAGTGGACGCTCTAGCGGGAATACCGGGGAGCTGTTTTTT.

V gene TRBV7-8 combines with J gene TRBJ2-3; the D gene is possibly TRBD2 (5 bases). The V and J ends lost 5 bases and 0 bases respectively, with 21 bases between them. Germline CDR1 is SGHVS and CDR2 is FQNEAQ. The CDR3 is 18 residues long. For the CDR3, the DNA is TGTGCCAGCAGCCCACGAGGGCAGTCGGGCACTAGCACAGATACGCAGTATTTT. Translating it yields CASSPRGQSGTSTDTQYF.

J is TRBJ1-5 and V is TRBV5-1, with D unresolved. The CDR3 runs to 14 residues. Germline CDR1 and CDR2: SGHRS and YFSETQ. Trimming pared 4 bases from V and 5 bases from J, leaving 13 bases between. This CDR3 reads CASSPDRGDQPQHF. For the CDR3, the DNA is TGCGCCAGCAGCCCGGACCGGGGTGATCAGCCCCAGCATTTT.

The V and J genes are TRBV28 and TRBJ2-1, with 9 nucleotides matching TRBD1. This CDR3 is 14 amino acids long. Germline loops: CDR1 MDHEN, CDR2 SYDVKM. J was trimmed by 8 bases and V by 7 bases; bases with no gene match: 9. The CDR3 coding sequence is TGTGCCAGCACCAGGGACAGGGAGTTCGATGAGCAGTTCTTC. This encodes CASTRDREFDEQFF.

The chain has TRBV19 and TRBJ2-1, with 9 positions matching TRBD1. The length of the CDR3 is 15 residues. The germline V gene has CDR1 LNHDA and CDR2 SQIVND (reference sequence). Germline trimming cut 5 bases from V and 8 bases from J; bases unmatched to any gene: 10. The CDR3 sequence: CASSPSGQGRDEQFF. For the CDR3, the DNA is TGTGCCAGTAGTCCCTCGGGACAGGGACGCGATGAGCAGTTCTTC.

The V and J genes are TRBV24-1 and TRBJ2-3; 9 bases map to TRBD1. Germline V gene data show CDR1 as KGHDR and CDR2 as SFDVKD. This CDR3 has 17 amino acids. V lost 0 bases and J lost 5; bases outside the gene matches: 8. CDR3 protein: CATSDLGTGQGLDTQYF. The DNA for the CDR3 is TGTGCCACCAGTGATTTGGGGACGGGACAGGGTTTAGATACGCAGTATTTT.

V gene TRBV6-5 combines with J gene TRBJ1-5; TRBD1 agrees at 7 bases. This CDR3 is 15 amino acids long. V gave up 6 bases and J gave up 0 bases; unmatched junction bases: 5. Germline lookup yields CDR1 MNHEY and CDR2 SVGAGI. CDR3 sequence: CASRRDRLSNQPQHF. The CDR3 DNA reads TGTGCCAGCAGACGGGACAGACTTAGCAATCAGCCCCAGCATTTT.

The V gene is TRBV5-1, the J gene TRBJ2-7; maybe TRBD1 (5 bases). V lost 0 bases and J 0 bases, leaving 10 bases between the germline ends. Germline values: CDR1 SGHRS, CDR2 YFSETQ. The CDR3 contains 15 residues. Here the CDR3 reads CASSLDPGRSYEQYF. CDR3 DNA: TGCGCCAGCAGCTTGGATCCAGGGCGCTCCTACGAGCAGTACTTC.

The chain uses TRBV4-1 and TRBJ1-2; 8 bases match TRBD1. Germline V gene sequence: CDR1 MGHRA, CDR2 YSYEKL. J was trimmed by 5 bases and V by 1 base; bases with no gene match: 6. The CDR3 totals 15 residues. The CDR3 DNA reads as TGCGCCAGCAGCCAAGCCGGGACAGGTGCTTATGGCTACACCTTC. It yields the protein CASSQAGTGAYGYTF.

The chain combines TRBV19 with TRBJ2-1; 7 bases map to TRBD1. The CDR3 is 13 residues long. CDR1 LNHDA and CDR2 SQIVND come from the germline V gene (reference sequence). Trimming at V came to 6 bases and at J to 3 bases, leaving 2 bases not matched to a gene. The CDR3 DNA follows: TGTGCCAGTAGGGGGACAGACTACAATGAGCAGTTCTTC. It codes for CASRGTDYNEQFF.

The chain joins TRBV5-4 to TRBJ2-3; 7 nucleotides agree with TRBD1. This CDR3 is built from 15 residues. Germline V lookup: CDR1 SGHNT, CDR2 YYREEE (reference sequence). The ends lost 3 bases at V and 0 bases at J; junction bases unmatched: 4. For the CDR3, the DNA is TGTGCCAGCAGCTCACAGACAGGGAGCACAGATACGCAGTATTTT. Translation gives CASSSQTGSTDTQYF. Supplemented by reference TRBV5-4 and TRBJ2-3, the full variable domain reads ETGVTQSPTHLIKTRGQQVTLRCSSQSGHNTVSWYQQALGQGPQFIFQYYREEENGRGNFPPRFSGLQFPNYSSELNVNALELDDSALYLCASSSQTGSTDTQYFGPGTRLTVL.

V gene TRBV5-1 combines with J gene TRBJ1-6; D is ambiguous. Germline V CDR1 and CDR2: SGHRS, YFSETQ. V was trimmed by 3 bases and J by 2 bases, leaving 9 bases between them. There are 15 residues in the CDR3. The CDR3 loop is CASSSGLAYNSPLHF. For the CDR3, the DNA is TGCGCCAGCAGCTCAGGACTAGCCTATAATTCACCCCTCCACTTT.

The chain's CDR3 is CASSLAESNEQFF. DNA for the CDR3: TGTGCCAGCAGCTTGGCAGAATCCAATGAGCAGTTCTTC. This chain connects TRBV5-5 to TRBJ2-1; D is uncertain. Germline lookup yields CDR1 SGHKS and CDR2 YYEKEE (reference sequence). V dropped 0 bases and J dropped 6 bases, with 7 bases sitting between them. The CDR3 is 13 residues long.